This T cell receptor (beta chain) appears in the sequencing data of a study of T cells in Graves' hyperthyroidism and ophthalmopathy. Investigators excluded patients with uncontrolled infection, other autoimmune disease, pregnancy or lactation. An approximately 10 ml volume of fresh peripheral blood provided the PBMCs. Study results and caveats: With a median lead of around 5.9 months before onset, the model predicted ophthalmopathy.

There are 14 residues in the CDR3. Trimming pared 2 bases from V and 2 bases from J, leaving 11 bases between. Germline V gene lookup returns CDR1 GTSNPN and CDR2 SVGIG (reference sequence). In the case of this clonotype: Its antigen is as yet unknown.

Amplification yielded TCR beta CDR3 regions, with RNA transcripts as the source. First-round RT-PCR of the TCR CDR3 relied on the HTBI primer set. TCRdb re-analysed the multiplex PCR reads in MiXCR, keeping a single row per CDR3 protein. The sample lists 340,000 or so distinct CDR3 sequences; roughly 21% were seen once. The specimen sequenced was blood. This receptor was obtained from a woman between 50 and 59 years old with Graves' hyperthyroidism. The V call is TRBV30, the J call TRBJ2-3; either TRBD1 or TRBD2 may fit D (5 bases each). The CDR3 nucleotides read TGTGCCTGGAGTACGGGACGGTTCACAGATACGCAGTATTTT. Residues: CAWSTGRFTDTQYF.